This T cell receptor beta chain was identified during a study of blood T cells in healthy people across ages (dated by TCRdb to 2013 to 2016). In the study overall: In model experiments, template switching captured roughly one uniquely barcoded TCR beta cDNA molecule for every two T cells. To track age-related changes in TCR beta repertoire diversity, the study relied on deep sequencing normalized with unique cDNA molecular identifiers. The donors were divided into four age groups: young (average approximately 17 years), middle-aged (about 39), aged (about 60) and long-lived (approximately 74). To avoid experimental bias, donors of different ages were distributed randomly across sequencing lanes. Using the same blood draw, the study looked at two additional independent replicas of 1 million unique cDNA reads for two donors, one aged 18 to 30 and the other aged 80 or older. What the work shows at the level of the full study, not this receptor alone: The long-lived group showed more naive CD4+ T cells, fewer expanded clones and increased TCR diversity than the aged group, suggesting age selection. Observed TCR beta diversity correlated strongly with the percentage of naive T cells measured by flow cytometry. The CMV infection status of donors was not known, potentially confounding age-related changes in expanded clonotypes. Bulk unsorted PBMC profiling prevented conclusive comparison of naive and antigen-experienced compartments. Estimates of total diversity from one million sequenced T cells were regarded as lower bounds and underestimates. As age increased, observed TCR beta diversity per million T cells dropped in a roughly linear way, and a significant reduction was already evident by age about 40.

The donors were 40 or so Caucasian individuals from Russia, aged roughly 6 to 90 years, who were systemically healthy. About 10 milliliters of peripheral blood were collected from each donor into EDTA-treated Vacutainer tubes. Ficoll-Paque density-gradient centrifugation was used to isolate PBMCs, with at least 7 million per sample. Trizol reagent was used to extract total RNA from the PBMCs, yielding at least 6 micrograms per sample. The percentages of naive CD45RAhigh/CD27high T cells were determined by flow cytometry on a PBMC aliquot from every donor. Library preparation was by 5' RACE. The reads were generated on an Illumina HiSeq 2500. A second PCR of about 6 to 11 cycles was run with a J-beta primer mix and a sample-barcoded 5' primer. Each TCR beta cDNA molecule received a unique molecular identifier from a template-switch 5' adaptor carrying 12 random nucleotides. Each sample yielded at least 2.5 million CDR3-containing paired-end reads. First-strand cDNA synthesis was performed from all RNA using the Mint cDNA synthesis kit, with priming by a TRBC-specific oligonucleotide. Following uracil-DNA glycosylase treatment, a first 18-cycle PCR with universal primers M1SS and BC2_uni_R was performed on all cDNA. Per the authors' processing: For normalization, 1 million high-quality reads were randomly selected from each sample, with every read carrying a distinct molecular identifier. Reads with shared molecular identifiers were discarded instead of being binned into consensus sequences. CDR3 identification, clonotype clustering and error correction used MiTCR with a Q25 quality threshold and the strictest error-elimination algorithm. Lower-bound total TCR beta diversity was estimated with a nonparametric unseen species model using Euler transformation. The raw public data were reprocessed by TCRdb itself: fastp quality trimming at Q25, MiXCR clonotype calling, in-frame beta chains only. All rows with the same CDR3 protein become a single entry with the most common DNA and genes. What appears here as the V and J calls and clone size reflects TCRdb's work, not the paper's. For this sample there are about 720,000 distinct CDR3 sequences; about a fifth appear just once. Jointly, the top ten make up less than 25% of the sample.

Its CDR3 holds 15 amino acids, cysteine through phenylalanine. Just the 45-base CDR3 DNA is kept, in frame starting at base 1. Germline trimming: 4 bases from V, 4 bases from J; junction bases outside gene matches: 6. The germline V gene provides CDR1 MNHNS and CDR2 SASEGT. This clonotype has a handful of counts. Which antigen it targets is not known. The input lacks base qualities; no much larger clone sits a single base away. Recombination connected TRBV6-1 to TRBJ2-2; 7 nucleotides in the junction match TRBD1. The source of this sequence is a man in his 70s in good health. The sequencing sample was made of blood. The nucleotides are TGTGCCAGCAGTGCCTATTACAGGGGCACCGGGGAGCTGTTTTTT. Its product reads: CASSAYYRGTGELFF.